The rows below give T cell receptor beta chains drawn from one sample of a study of blood T cell repertoires in COVID-19. Here immunoSEQ multiplex PCR was the method, and the copy in TCRdb shows in-frame clones only, minus some. Counted here are roughly 150,000 clones, 75% to 90% occurring once; the ten biggest clones make up more than 2%. The sequenced sample was peripheral blood. Receptors were obtained from a woman in her 70s with acute or convalescent COVID-19. Both conserved end residues are trimmed from each CDR3. Each record gives: J gene, V gene, CDR3 protein.

>TRBJ1-6|TRBV28
ASSLYNSPLH
>TRBJ1-1|TRBV7-9
ASSPRQGALTEAF
>TRBJ2-7|TRBV18
ASSPTGAHEQY
>TRBJ1-1|TRBV18
ASSPRDIGVGTEAF
>TRBJ1-5|TRBV6-5
ASRRDSIGPQH
>TRBJ2-5|TRBV11-3
ASSAGTGGWETQY
>TRBJ2-7|TRBV5-4
ASSFSGQLPHEQY
>TRBJ2-2|TRBV3-1/TRBV3-2
ASSQDRAAGELF
>TRBJ1-1|TRBV12-3/TRBV12-4
ASRVDRRTEAF
>TRBJ2-3|TRBV2
ASTEQRTQY
>TRBJ1-2|TRBV7-8
ASSPMGQATYGYT
>TRBJ2-1|TRBV28
ASSFISGGSYNEQF
>TRBJ2-1|TRBV7-3
ASNLGLDHNEQF
>TRBJ1-1|TRBV10-3
AISDGQGWEVTEAF
>TRBJ1-1|TRBV29-1
SARLQGANTEAF
>TRBJ1-5|TRBV30
AWSTGGHQPQH
>TRBJ1-3|TRBV11-3
ASSLDGQAGNTIY
>TRBJ2-5|TRBV2
ASSEGDRVGETQY
>TRBJ1-6|TRBV27
ASSLLGAGWDSPLH
>TRBJ2-3|TRBV19
ASSPRGAGGRDTQY
>TRBJ1-4|TRBV10-3
AISGGATNEKLF
>TRBJ2-2|TRBV4-2
ASSPQDRGDTGELF
>TRBJ2-5|TRBV20-1
SANRDETQY
>TRBJ2-1|TRBV6-4
ASSSGTGDYNEQF
>TRBJ1-3|TRBV9
ASSAREGNTIY
>TRBJ2-5|TRBV15
ATSRGDRTYQETQY
>TRBJ1-1|TRBV4-1
ASSQDLLRQNTEAF
>TRBJ1-2|TRBV5-6
ASSWWETGERGMNGYT
>TRBJ1-1|TRBV4-1
ASSQDRGTGVEAF
>TRBJ1-5|TRBV2
ASSPGQGGRQPQH
>TRBJ2-3|TRBV7-2
ASSLGQGAGDTQY
>TRBJ2-7|TRBV6-5
ATSPGTVSAYEQY
>TRBJ2-5|TRBV20-1
SAGGGLLEETQY
>TRBJ1-2|TRBV3-1/TRBV3-2
ASSHSGGYFYGYT
>TRBJ2-7|TRBV27
ASRPTGGPVYEQY
>TRBJ2-5|TRBV11-2
ASSQGLAVYQETQY
>TRBJ2-1|TRBV6-4
ASSQTGTGPYNEQF